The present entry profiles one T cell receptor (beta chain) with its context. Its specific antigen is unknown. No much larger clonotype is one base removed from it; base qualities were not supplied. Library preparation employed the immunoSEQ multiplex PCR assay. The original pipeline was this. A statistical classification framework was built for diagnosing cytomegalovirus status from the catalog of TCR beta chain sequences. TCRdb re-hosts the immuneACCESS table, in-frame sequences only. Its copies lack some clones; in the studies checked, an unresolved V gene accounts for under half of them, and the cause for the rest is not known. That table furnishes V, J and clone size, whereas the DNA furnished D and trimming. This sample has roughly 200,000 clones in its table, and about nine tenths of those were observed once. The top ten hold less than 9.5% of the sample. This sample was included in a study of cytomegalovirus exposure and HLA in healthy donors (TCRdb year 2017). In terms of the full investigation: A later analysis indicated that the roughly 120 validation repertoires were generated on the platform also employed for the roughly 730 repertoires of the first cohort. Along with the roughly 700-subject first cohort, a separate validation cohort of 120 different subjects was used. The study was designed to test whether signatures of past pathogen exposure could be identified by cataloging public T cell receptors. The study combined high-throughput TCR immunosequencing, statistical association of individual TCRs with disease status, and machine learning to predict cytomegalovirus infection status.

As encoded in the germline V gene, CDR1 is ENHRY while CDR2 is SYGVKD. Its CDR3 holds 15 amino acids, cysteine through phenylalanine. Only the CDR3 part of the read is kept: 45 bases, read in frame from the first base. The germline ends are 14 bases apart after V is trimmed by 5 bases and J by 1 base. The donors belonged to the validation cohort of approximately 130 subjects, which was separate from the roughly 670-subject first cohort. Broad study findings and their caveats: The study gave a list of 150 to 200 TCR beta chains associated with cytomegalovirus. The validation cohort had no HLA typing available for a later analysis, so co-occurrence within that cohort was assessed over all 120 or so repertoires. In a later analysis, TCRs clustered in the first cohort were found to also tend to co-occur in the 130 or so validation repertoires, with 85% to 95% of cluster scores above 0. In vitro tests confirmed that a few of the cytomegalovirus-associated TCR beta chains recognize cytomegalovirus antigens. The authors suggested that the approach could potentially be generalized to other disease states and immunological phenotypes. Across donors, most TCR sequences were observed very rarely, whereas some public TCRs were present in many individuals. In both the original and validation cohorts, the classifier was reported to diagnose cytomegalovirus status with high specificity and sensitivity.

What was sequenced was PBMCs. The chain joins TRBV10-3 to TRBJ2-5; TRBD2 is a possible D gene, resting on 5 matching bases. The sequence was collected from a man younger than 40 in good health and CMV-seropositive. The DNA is TGTGCCATCAGTTCTAGGAGCGGTCCCCAAGAGACCCAGTACTTC. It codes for CAISSRSGPQETQYF.